The rows below give T cell receptor beta chains drawn from one sample of a study of CD8+ T cells in alopecia areata. Produced via immunoSEQ multiplex PCR; TCRdb's table is partial and in-frame only. The profile covers 95,000 to 110,000 clones, with 55% appearing a single time and 8.8% taken by the ten largest. Sample: CD4+ T cells sorted from blood. These receptors were obtained from a human donor in good health. CDR3s leave out the opening cysteine and the closing phenylalanine or tryptophan. The order of the fields is clone size, V gene, J gene, D gene, CDR3 protein. A D gene is named only where the DNA matches it firmly. Size is stated for part of the rows, as once, few or many counts, or as a class when the clone is expanded.

NA	TRBV29-1	TRBJ1-2	TRBD1	SATGQANYGYT
few	TRBV7-2	TRBJ2-5	TRBD2	ASSLIASGGQETQY
NA	TRBV6-5	TRBJ1-4	TRBD1	ASSPGGNEKLF
NA	TRBV2	TRBJ1-2	TRBD1	ASSGQGAQQDGYT
few	TRBV6-6	TRBJ2-5	NA	ASSRPGHEETQY
NA	TRBV4-1	TRBJ2-7	TRBD1	ASSQDIQGAREQY
NA	TRBV7-8	TRBJ1-1	NA	ASSLGSGALNTEAF
few	TRBV25-1	TRBJ2-5	NA	ASSDSRGAQETQY
NA	TRBV29-1	TRBJ2-3	NA	SVEGFGSGTQY
NA	TRBV30	TRBJ2-3	NA	AWGPGGRSTDTQY
NA	TRBV5-6	TRBJ2-6	NA	ASSLGTGAGANVLT
few	TRBV18	TRBJ1-6	TRBD1	ASSRDRDNSPLH
NA	TRBV2	TRBJ2-5	NA	ASSGLMSQY
NA	TRBV29-1	TRBJ2-4	NA	SVEDPSTQGPK
few	TRBV25-1	TRBJ2-6	NA	ASSDQNSGANVLT
NA	TRBV4-3	TRBJ2-3	NA	ASSQESTDTQY
few	TRBV29-1	TRBJ2-7	NA	SVVRGSYEQY
few	TRBV29-1	TRBJ2-1	NA	SVAIPAGSNEQF
NA	TRBV7-8	TRBJ1-2	NA	ASSPSGRLNYGYT
NA	TRBV27	TRBJ1-6	NA	ASSFPNSPLH
NA	TRBV2	TRBJ2-1	NA	ASMLGGYNEQF
few	TRBV29-1	TRBJ2-7	TRBD1	SGGAGTGKYEQY
NA	TRBV29-1	TRBJ2-5	NA	SVEGGRFGETQY
few	TRBV5-4	TRBJ1-2	NA	ASSLAHREVGYT
NA	TRBV30	TRBJ2-7	TRBD1	AWRGQGRGSYEQY
once	TRBV18	TRBJ2-7	NA	ASSNGRSSYEQY
NA	TRBV30	TRBJ2-3	TRBD2	AWSVHGGVSDTQY
few	TRBV30	TRBJ1-5	NA	AWSVSEYQPQH
few	TRBV29-1	TRBJ2-3	NA	SVHTDTQY
few	TRBV19	TRBJ1-6	NA	ASSSVVDSPLH
few	TRBV29-1	TRBJ2-2	NA	SVVGVGELF
NA	TRBV30	TRBJ2-2	NA	ACRTAATGELF